This T cell receptor (beta chain) was documented in a study of shared clonotypes between healthy human individuals. An assay was performed, and its level was deep. Data came from immunoSEQ multiplex PCR; TCRdb stores just in-frame clones and leaves some out. The data hold millions of clones, with roughly 94% observed a single time. As to this clone: Other DNA variants within this sample encode the same CDR3.

Germline lookup yields CDR1 SGDLS and CDR2 YYNGEE. J gave up 1 base and V 0 bases, and 3 bases lay outside the gene matches. This CDR3 is built from 15 residues. Sequencing was performed on naive CD4+ T cells sorted from blood. Subset: CD45RA+ positively selected. This clonotype was sampled from a man aged 18-30 years in good health. V and J are TRBV9 and TRBJ2-5, with TRBD2 matching 7 bases. The CDR3 loop reads CASSVAGGFQETQYF. CDR3 nucleotide sequence: TGTGCCAGCAGCGTAGCGGGGGGTTTCCAAGAGACCCAGTACTTC.